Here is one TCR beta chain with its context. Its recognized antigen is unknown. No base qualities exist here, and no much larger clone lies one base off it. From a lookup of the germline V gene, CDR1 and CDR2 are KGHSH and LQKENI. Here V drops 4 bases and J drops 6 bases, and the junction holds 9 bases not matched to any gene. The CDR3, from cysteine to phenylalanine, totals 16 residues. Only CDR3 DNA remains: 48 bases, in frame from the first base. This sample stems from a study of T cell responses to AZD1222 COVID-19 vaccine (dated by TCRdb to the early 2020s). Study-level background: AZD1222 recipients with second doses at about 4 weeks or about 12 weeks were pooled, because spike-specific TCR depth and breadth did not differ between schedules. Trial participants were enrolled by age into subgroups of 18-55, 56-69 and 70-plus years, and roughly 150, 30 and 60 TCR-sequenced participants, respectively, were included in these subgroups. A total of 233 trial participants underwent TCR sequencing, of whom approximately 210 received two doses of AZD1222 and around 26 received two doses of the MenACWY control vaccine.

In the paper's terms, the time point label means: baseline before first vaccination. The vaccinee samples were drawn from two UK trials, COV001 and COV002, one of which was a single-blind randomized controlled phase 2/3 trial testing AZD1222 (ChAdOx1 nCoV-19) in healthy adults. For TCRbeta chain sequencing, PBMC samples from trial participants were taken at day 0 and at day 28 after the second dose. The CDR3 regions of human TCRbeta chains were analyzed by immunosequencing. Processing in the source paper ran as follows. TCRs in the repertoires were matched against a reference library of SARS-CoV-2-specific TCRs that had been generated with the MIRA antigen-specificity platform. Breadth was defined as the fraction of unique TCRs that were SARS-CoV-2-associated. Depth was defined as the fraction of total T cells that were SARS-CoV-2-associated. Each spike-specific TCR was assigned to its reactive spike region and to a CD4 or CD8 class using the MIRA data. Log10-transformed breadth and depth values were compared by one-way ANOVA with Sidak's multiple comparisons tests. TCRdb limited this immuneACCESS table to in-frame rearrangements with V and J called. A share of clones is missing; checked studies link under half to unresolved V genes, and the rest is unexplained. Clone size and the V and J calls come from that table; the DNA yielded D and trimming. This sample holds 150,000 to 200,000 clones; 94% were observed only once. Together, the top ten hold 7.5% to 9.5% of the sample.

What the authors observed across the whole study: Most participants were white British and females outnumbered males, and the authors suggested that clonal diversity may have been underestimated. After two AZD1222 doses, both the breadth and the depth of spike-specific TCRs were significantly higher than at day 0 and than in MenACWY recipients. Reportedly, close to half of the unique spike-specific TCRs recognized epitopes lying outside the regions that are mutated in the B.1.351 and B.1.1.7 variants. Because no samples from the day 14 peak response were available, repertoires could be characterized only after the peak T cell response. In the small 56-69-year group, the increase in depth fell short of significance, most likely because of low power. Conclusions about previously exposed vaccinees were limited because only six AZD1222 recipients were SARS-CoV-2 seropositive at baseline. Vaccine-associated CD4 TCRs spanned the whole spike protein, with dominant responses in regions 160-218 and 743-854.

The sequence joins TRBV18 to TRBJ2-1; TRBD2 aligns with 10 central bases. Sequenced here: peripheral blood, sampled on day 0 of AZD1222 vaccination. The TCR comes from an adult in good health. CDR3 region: CASSRGASGSGNEQFF. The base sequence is TGTGCCAGCTCACGAGGGGCTAGCGGGAGTGGCAATGAGCAGTTCTTC.